These 20 T cell receptor beta chains came from one sample sequenced in a study of metastatic and nonmetastatic thyroid tumors (dated by TCRdb to about 2020). The library was made by PCR. Sequencing relied on an Illumina HiSeq 4000. The public reads were reprocessed in TCRdb via fastp at Q25 and MiXCR, keeping in-frame beta chains. Across this sample there are tens of thousands of clones, with roughly 13% seen only once. The ten largest clones capture 10% to 12% of the sample. None of the patients had been given any treatment before thyroid surgery. Sequenced input: blood. These receptor sequences come from a female donor with papillary thyroid cancer or a benign thyroid nodule (not recorded which). Some clones in this sample may be carry-over from other donors' samples.

As for this clone: Possible read error: a much larger clone is one base away. The rearrangement joins TRBV3-1 to TRBJ2-1, with D maybe TRBD1 (6 bases). The CDR3 loop spans 15 amino acids. Per the germline V gene, CDR1 is LGHDT and CDR2 is YNNKEL (reference sequence). As DNA, the CDR3 is TGTGCCAGCAGCCTCCGGGGCCAGGGGATAGATGAGCAGCTCTTC. Its protein is CASSLRGQGIDEQLF.

With regard to this clone: A much larger clone sits a single nucleotide away, making a read error possible. This chain links TRBV19 with TRBJ2-4; maybe TRBD2 (5 bases). The CDR3 has 14 amino acids. Germline-derived CDR1 and CDR2 are LNHDA and SQIVND (reference sequence). The CDR3 is CASTSWSGENIHYF. DNA for the CDR3: TGTGCCAGTACCTCGTGGAGCGGCGAAAACATTCATTACTTC.

In the case of this clone: Being one base from a much bigger clone, this may be a read error. This rearrangement joins TRBV9 to TRBJ2-1; D may be TRBD1 (6 bases). Germline CDR1 and CDR2: SGDLS and YYNGEE. This CDR3 region has 17 residues. Trimming stripped 4 bases from V and 6 bases from J, with 23 bases between. CDR3 loop: CASSYHLRGPSVNEQFF. DNA for the CDR3: TGTGCCAGCAGCTACCACCTCAGGGGACCTTCGGTCAATGAGCAGTTCTTC.

To note about this clone: The missing conserved phenylalanine or tryptophan at the end of this CDR3 makes a read error likely. The chain is built from TRBV11-2 and TRBJ2-1; D possibly corresponds to TRBD1 (6 bases). There are 15 residues in the CDR3. Germline values: CDR1 SGHAT, CDR2 FQNNGV. The CDR3 is CSSSYGWGLVDEQFL. In DNA, the CDR3 is TGTTCCAGCAGCTATGGTTGGGGGCTTGTGGATGAGCAGTTCTTG.

This chain links TRBV30 with TRBJ1-6; D is ambiguous. Between the trimmed V and J ends, which lost 3 bases and 9 bases, there was a span of 12 bases. CDR3 length: 13 residues. Germline CDR1 reads GTSNPN; CDR2 reads SVGIG (reference sequence). The CDR3 loop is CAWSAGMGSPLHF. The CDR3 DNA sequence: TGTGCCTGGAGCGCTGGAATGGGTTCACCCCTCCACTTT.

This clone was recorded at least ten times. The chain couples TRBV19 to TRBJ2-5; D not certain. V was shortened by 6 bases and J by 4 bases, with 9 bases between the two germline ends. The CDR3 length is 12 residues. Germline V gene sequence: CDR1 LNHDA, CDR2 SQIVND (reference sequence). CDR3 bases: TGTGCCAGTAGCCCCCCAGGAGAGACCCAGTACTTC. This gives the protein CASSPPGETQYF.

For this clone: This may arise from a read error, as a much more abundant clone is one base away. In this CDR3 the conserved last residue, phenylalanine or tryptophan, is missing, so a read error is likely. The chain has TRBV28 and TRBJ1-3, with D uncertain. This CDR3 is built from 15 residues. The germline V and J ends were trimmed by 9 bases and 2 bases, with 17 bases remaining between them. Germline V lookup: CDR1 MDHEN, CDR2 SYDVKM. CDR3 sequence (DNA): TGTGCCAGTTCCCCCCCCGTACTAACTGGAAACACCATATATCTT. Translated: CASSPPVLTGNTIYL.

This clone was seen many times. The V gene is TRBV11-2, the J gene TRBJ2-1; TRBD2 agrees at 11 bases. Germline V CDR1 and CDR2: SGHAT, FQNNGV. This CDR3 has 17 amino acids. Losses at the gene ends were 0 bases for V and 6 bases for J; bases not matched to a gene: 7. CDR3 sequence (DNA): TGTGCCAGCAGCTTAGAAAGTAGCGGGAGGGCCACCAATGAGCAGTTCTTC. Translating it yields CASSLESSGRATNEQFF. The whole variable domain, filled in from reference TRBV11-2 and TRBJ2-1, reads EAGVAQSPRYKIIEKRQSVAFWCNPISGHATLYWYQQILGQGPKLLIQFQNNGVVDDSQLPKDRFSAERLKGVDSTLKIQPAKLEDSAVYLCASSLESSGRATNEQFFGPGTRLTVL.

This clone was observed many times. The sample holds other DNA sequences that translate to the same CDR3. The V and J genes are TRBV18 and TRBJ1-6; D possibly corresponds to TRBD1 (5 bases). The germline V gene has CDR1 KGHSH and CDR2 LQKENI. The V gene lost 6 bases and the J gene lost 7 bases, with 16 bases spanning the gap. The CDR3 sequence is 15 residues long. DNA for the CDR3: TGTGCCAGCTCCCTTCCGCAGGGATTGAATTCACCCCTCCACTTT. Translating gives CASSLPQGLNSPLHF.

This clone was seen many times. The chain is built from TRBV11-1 and TRBJ2-7; D may be TRBD1 or TRBD2 (5 bases each). This CDR3 has 13 amino acids. V lost 8 bases and J lost 6, with 17 bases in between. The germline V gene encodes CDR1 SGHAT and CDR2 FQDESV (reference sequence). This CDR3 is CASGFGGNGEQYF. CDR3 in DNA: TGTGCCAGCGGTTTTGGGGGAAATGGCGAGCAGTACTTC.

This clone showed up many times. The chain joins TRBV19 to TRBJ1-5; TRBD1 matches 7 bases. V gave up 1 base and J gave up 9 bases; unmatched junction bases: 3. Germline lookup yields CDR1 LNHDA and CDR2 SQIVND (reference sequence). The CDR3 covers 13 residues. CDR3 in DNA: TGTGCCAGTAGTATAGGACAGGGCTCGCCCCAGCATTTT. It yields the protein CASSIGQGSPQHF. The full variable domain, completed using reference TRBV19 and TRBJ1-5, is DGGITQSPKYLFRKEGQNVTLSCEQNLNHDAMYWYRQDPGQGLRLIYYSQIVNDFQKGDIAEGYSVSREKKESFPLTVTSAQKNPTAFYLCASSIGQGSPQHFGDGTRLSIL.

V is TRBV9 and J is TRBJ1-2, with 8 bases matching TRBD1. The CDR3 runs to 16 residues. V gave up 3 bases and J gave up 1 base; unmatched junction bases: 8. Germline CDR1 is SGDLS and CDR2 is YYNGEE. CDR3 protein: CASSAHRDRNNYGYTF. CDR3 bases: TGTGCCAGCAGCGCCCACCGGGACAGGAATAACTATGGCTACACCTTC.

The chain recombines TRBV24-1 with TRBJ2-1; TRBD1 aligns across 7 bases. Germline V gene data show CDR1 as KGHDR and CDR2 as SFDVKD. V dropped 1 base and J dropped 8; count of bases not matched to a gene: 13. The CDR3 totals 17 residues. CDR3 amino acids: CATSDFLQGVSLDEQFF. The DNA for the CDR3 is TGTGCCACCAGTGATTTTCTGCAGGGGGTGTCGTTGGATGAGCAGTTCTTC.

This clone occurred many times. J is TRBJ1-1 and V is TRBV19; no clear D. Germline V lookup: CDR1 LNHDA, CDR2 SQIVND (reference sequence). The CDR3 has 13 amino acids. V gave up 3 bases and J gave up 6 bases, with 11 bases separating them. CDR3 DNA sequence: TGTGCCAGTAGTATTGGTGGATTTGCTGAAGCTTTCTTT. It translates to CASSIGGFAEAFF.

This clone was observed at least ten times. This chain links TRBV7-8 with TRBJ2-1; D may be TRBD1 (5 bases). V was trimmed by 7 bases and J by 5 bases, leaving 15 bases between them. Germline V gives CDR1 SGHVS, CDR2 FQNEAQ. This CDR3 has 14 amino acids. The CDR3 region has the DNA TGTGCCAGCACCTCCTATGGGGCGAACAATGAGCAGTTCTTC. Translating gives CASTSYGANNEQFF.

The chain recombines TRBV7-8 with TRBJ2-1; tentatively, D is TRBD2 (5 bases). The V end lost 3 bases, the J end lost 8 bases, and 11 bases lay between the germline ends. The length of the CDR3 is 13 residues. Germline values: CDR1 SGHVS, CDR2 FQNEAQ. The CDR3 region is CASSFEGWYEQFF. CDR3 DNA: TGTGCCAGCAGCTTCGAGGGATGGTATGAGCAGTTCTTC.

This clone occurred many times. The rearrangement links TRBV11-1 to TRBJ2-1, with 7 positions matching TRBD2. The CDR3 is 13 residues long. The V gene's germline CDR1 is SGHAT and CDR2 FQDESV (reference sequence). The V segment lost 3 bases and the J segment 9 bases; nucleotides outside the gene matches: 5. Here the CDR3 reads CASSLAGVREQFF. The DNA of the CDR3 is TGTGCCAGCAGCTTGGCGGGAGTGCGTGAGCAGTTCTTC. The whole variable domain, filled in from reference TRBV11-1 and TRBJ2-1, reads EAEVAQSPRYKITEKSQAVAFWCDPISGHATLYWYRQILGQGPELLVQFQDESVVDDSQLPKDRFSAERLKGVDSTLKIQPAELGDSAMYLCASSLAGVREQFFGPGTRLTVL.

This chain links TRBV15 with TRBJ1-4, with D possibly TRBD1 on 6 matching bases. CDR1 LNHNV and CDR2 YYDKDF come from the germline V gene (reference sequence). The V end was cut by 7 bases, the J end by 12 bases, with 15 bases between. This CDR3 contains 12 residues. As DNA, the CDR3 is TGTGCCACCAAGGGGGACCAAGAAGAACTGTTTTTT. Amino acids: CATKGDQEELFF.

This clone came up many times. The rearrangement joins TRBV3-1 to TRBJ2-1; TRBD2 is a possible D gene (6 bases). The germline V and J ends were trimmed by 3 bases and 5 bases, with 11 bases remaining between them. The germline CDR1 and CDR2 sequences are LGHDT and YNNKEL (reference sequence). This CDR3 has 14 amino acids. In nucleotides, the CDR3 is TGTGCCAGCAGCCAGGGCCGGGGGAACAATGAGCAGTTCTTC. Protein sequence: CASSQGRGNNEQFF.

As for this clone: Given a much more abundant clone one base away, this may be a read error. This chain connects TRBV7-9 to TRBJ1-1, with D maybe TRBD1 (5 bases). Germline lookup yields CDR1 SEHNR and CDR2 FQNEAQ (reference sequence). V was clipped by 5 bases and J by 0 bases, with 10 bases between them. This CDR3 has 14 amino acids. Here the CDR3 DNA reads TGTGCCAGCAGCCGTGGGGGTCTGAACACTGAAGCTTTCTTT. It specifies CASSRGGLNTEAFF.